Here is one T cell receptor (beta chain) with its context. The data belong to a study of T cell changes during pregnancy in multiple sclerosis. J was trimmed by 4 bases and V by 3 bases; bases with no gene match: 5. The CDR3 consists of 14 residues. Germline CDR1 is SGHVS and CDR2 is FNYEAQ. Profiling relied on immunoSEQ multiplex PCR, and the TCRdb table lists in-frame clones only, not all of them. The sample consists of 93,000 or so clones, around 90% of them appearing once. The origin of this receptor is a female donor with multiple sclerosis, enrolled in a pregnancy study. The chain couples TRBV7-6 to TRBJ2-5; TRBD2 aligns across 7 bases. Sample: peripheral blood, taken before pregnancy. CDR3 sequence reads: CASSLGGRSETQYF. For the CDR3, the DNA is TGTGCCAGCAGCTTGGGCGGGAGATCAGAGACCCAGTACTTC.